Listed here are 17 T cell receptor beta chains from one sample, sequenced in a study of metastatic and nonmetastatic thyroid tumors. Nobody among the patients had been given any treatment before thyroid surgery. TCRdb re-processed the PCR reads through MiXCR. The data contain 20,000 to 25,000 clones, approximately 25% of them singletons. Sequences were obtained from tumor tissue. These TCRs come from a female donor with papillary thyroid cancer or a benign thyroid nodule (not recorded which). Some clones in this sample may be carry-over from other donors' samples.

The chain combines TRBV20-1 with TRBJ2-2; possibly TRBD2 for D (6 bases). Germline values: CDR1 DFQATT, CDR2 SNEGSKA (reference sequence). This CDR3 has 15 amino acids. Trimming removed 3 bases from V and 2 bases from J, with 13 bases in between. This CDR3 is CSASVSGLNTGELFF. The CDR3 nucleotides are TGCAGTGCTAGTGTTAGCGGTCTAAACACCGGGGAGCTGTTTTTT.

This clone was seen repeatedly, ten times or more. Relative to the germline gene, one junction end is altered; a read error may explain this. Different DNA sequences within this sample yield the same CDR3. CDR3 bases: TGTGCCAGTAGCTTAGGACTAGCGGGAGTCTACGAGCAGTACTTC. This encodes CASSLGLAGVYEQYF. The rearrangement links TRBV7-9 to TRBJ2-7, with 13 bases lining up with TRBD2. CDR3 length: 15 residues. CDR1 and CDR2 (germline): SEHNR, FQNEAQ (reference sequence).

V gene TRBV20-1 combines with J gene TRBJ1-4, with 12 positions matching TRBD1. Trimming took 1 base from V and 1 from J; bases not matched to a gene: 7. The CDR3 totals 18 residues. The germline CDR1 and CDR2 sequences are DFQATT and SNEGSKA (reference sequence). The CDR3 sequence is CSARGPGQGAITNEKLFF. CDR3 nucleotide sequence: TGCAGTGCTAGAGGCCCGGGACAGGGGGCAATAACTAATGAAAAACTGTTTTTT.

The chain recombines TRBV20-1 with TRBJ2-3; 7 bases line up with TRBD2. Trimming cost V 5 bases and J 2 bases; bases outside gene matches: 10. Germline CDR1 DFQATT, CDR2 SNEGSKA (reference sequence). This CDR3 comprises 15 residues. CDR3: CSARFGGGNTDTQYF. As DNA, the CDR3 is TGCAGTGCTCGTTTTGGGGGGGGAAACACAGATACGCAGTATTTT.

This clone was observed many times. This rearrangement joins TRBV18 to TRBJ2-2; tentative D call: TRBD2 (6 bases). The CDR3 sequence is 16 residues long. V was trimmed by 0 bases and J by 3 bases, leaving 11 bases between them. CDR1 KGHSH and CDR2 LQKENI come from the germline V gene. As DNA, the CDR3 is TGTGCCAGCTCACCACCGTTGGAGGGTTACACCGGGGAGCTGTTTTTT. Protein product: CASSPPLEGYTGELFF.

The chain links TRBV12-3 or TRBV12-4 to TRBJ2-1, with a tentative D call TRBD1 (5 bases). The CDR3 runs 15 residues. The V end lost 7 bases, the J end lost 10 bases, and 23 bases lay between the germline ends. DNA of the CDR3: TGTGCCAGCATCCGCACGCGGATGCAGGGTTCAGAGCAGTTCTTC. It specifies CASIRTRMQGSEQFF.

This chain connects TRBV11-2 to TRBJ2-7; TRBD1 matches at 9 bases. The CDR3 has 14 amino acids. V shed 5 bases and J 7 bases; nucleotides not matched to a gene: 9. Germline V gives CDR1 SGHAT, CDR2 FQNNGV. This CDR3 reads CASSAGQGSREQYF. The CDR3, as DNA: TGTGCCAGCAGCGCCGGACAGGGGTCTCGAGAGCAGTACTTC.

In regard to this clone: The sample has other DNA sequences that encode this CDR3 too. The V gene is TRBV11-2, the J gene TRBJ2-5; weak D call: TRBD2 (5 bases). Germline CDR1 is SGHAT and CDR2 is FQNNGV. Trimming took 5 bases from V and 1 from J, leaving 14 bases between them. This CDR3 comprises 15 residues. The CDR3 DNA follows: TGTGCCAGCAGCCAATACGGAGGTCCCCAAGAGACCCAGTACTTC. Its translation: CASSQYGGPQETQYF.

There are many counts of this clone. CDR3 nucleotides: TGTGCCAGCACCCCGGGCCTTGGGGTAAACACTGAAGCTTTCTTT. It specifies CASTPGLGVNTEAFF. The rearrangement joins TRBV14 to TRBJ1-1; D not resolved. Germline V gene lookup returns CDR1 SGHDN and CDR2 FVKESK. Trimming cost V 7 bases and J 2 bases, with 17 bases left between them. The CDR3 runs to 15 residues.

This clone has a handful of counts. The rearrangement joins TRBV28 to TRBJ2-7, with D possibly TRBD1 on 6 matching bases. This CDR3 spans 15 amino acids. Germline loops: CDR1 MDHEN, CDR2 SYDVKM. Trimming cost V 2 bases and J 3 bases, with 14 bases left between them. CDR3 amino acids: CASSLKFTGIYEQYF. The CDR3 nucleotides read TGTGCCAGCAGTTTAAAATTTACAGGGATCTACGAGCAGTACTTC.

This clone was counted many times. The CDR3 DNA is TGTGCCAGCAGCCTACGGACGGATAATTCACCCCTCCACTTT. Translating it yields CASSLRTDNSPLHF. This rearrangement joins TRBV2 to TRBJ1-6, with no clear D. CDR3 length equals 14 residues. The V end was cut by 6 bases, the J end by 5 bases, with 11 bases between. Per the germline V gene, CDR1 is SNHLY and CDR2 is FYNNEI.

This clone was detected many times. Relative to the germline gene, one junction end is altered; a read error may explain this. J is TRBJ1-2 and V is TRBV30; TRBD1 matches at 7 bases. The CDR3 runs 14 residues. Germline CDR1 and CDR2: GTSNPN and SVGIG (reference sequence). The CDR3 region is CASSPGGGSYRYTF. The CDR3 DNA sequence: TGTGCCTCCTCGCCAGGGGGTGGTTCCTATCGCTACACCTTC.

This rearrangement joins TRBV7-9 to TRBJ1-6, with D possibly TRBD1 on 6 matching bases. V lost 0 bases and J 9 bases, leaving 9 bases between the germline ends. The germline CDR1 and CDR2 sequences are SEHNR and FQNEAQ (reference sequence). This CDR3 has 14 residues. The CDR3 loop is CASSLAGGLSPLHF. The CDR3 DNA is TGTGCCAGCAGCTTAGCCGGGGGGCTTTCACCCCTCCACTTT. The entire variable domain, with the rest obtained from reference TRBV7-9 and TRBJ1-6, is as follows: DTGVSQNPRHKITKRGQNVTFRCDPISEHNRLYWYRQTLGQGPEFLTYFQNEAQLEKSRLLSDRFSAERPKGSFSTLEIQRTEQGDSAMYLCASSLAGGLSPLHFGNGTRLTVT.

This clone was detected only a few times. This CDR3 reads CASSYLCPRGGGVHCYTF. In DNA form, the CDR3 reads TGTGCCAGCAGTTATTTATGTCCCCGCGGGGGAGGGGTCCACTGCTACACCTTC. V usage is TRBV6-9 and J usage is TRBJ1-2; the D gene is possibly TRBD1 (5 bases). The V gene lost 1 base and the J gene lost 9 bases, with 27 bases spanning the gap. Per the germline V gene, CDR1 is MNHGY and CDR2 is SVAAGI. This CDR3 is built from 18 residues.

This clone appeared a few times. Relative to the germline gene, one junction end is altered; a read error may explain this. This chain links TRBV7-6 with TRBJ2-7; D is uncertain. The CDR3 extends over 14 amino acids. CDR1 is SGHVS, CDR2 FNYEAQ, per germline. CDR3 nucleotide sequence: TGTGCCAGCAGCCCCGACCTTGTAGGCTACGGGCAGCACTTC. It codes for CASSPDLVGYGQHF.

By its share, this clone is medium-sized. The J gene is TRBJ2-2, the V gene TRBV6-1, with D tentatively TRBD2 (6 bases). Germline V gene data show CDR1 as MNHNS and CDR2 as SASEGT. The CDR3 runs 14 residues. V lost 6 bases, J lost 1 base, and 9 bases lay in between. In nucleotides, the CDR3 is TGTGCCAGCAGCTTGGAGGGGAACACCGGGGAGCTGTTTTTT. Encoded protein: CASSLEGNTGELFF.

In its sample, this clone was seen many times. The chain couples TRBV5-4 to TRBJ2-5, with 7 nucleotides matching TRBD1. The CDR3 is 14 residues long. Germline lookup yields CDR1 SGHNT and CDR2 YYREEE (reference sequence). J was trimmed by 2 bases and V by 4 bases; bases with no gene match: 5. CDR3 DNA: TGTGCCAGCAGCCCTGGGACAGAACAAGAGACCCAGTACTTC. It codes for CASSPGTEQETQYF.